The text below deals with one TCR beta chain. Its specificity is unknown. The source of the sample is a study of a mutant IDH1 vaccine in newly diagnosed glioma. The wider study: Onset of vaccination occurred 4-6 weeks following radiotherapy alone, or with temozolomide cycles. Previous treatment comprised radiotherapy, temozolomide, or both, mostly both.

The time point: week 23, last vaccination. A single vaccine dose contained 300 ug of mutant IDH1 20-mer peptide, and topical imiquimod was used with it. The CDR3 spans 18 residues. The ends lost 2 bases at V and 4 bases at J; junction bases unmatched: 8. CDR1 and CDR2 from the germline V gene are SGHAT and FQNNGV. Using immunoSEQ multiplex PCR, the repertoire was profiled, and TCRdb retains in-frame clones only, with some absent. The profile shows 60,000 or so clones, about 88% of them singletons. The source was PBMCs, collected from a glioma patient whose treatment included an IDH1 peptide vaccine. The receptor comes from a man aged 25-40 years with glioma. This rearrangement joins TRBV11-2 to TRBJ2-1, with TRBD2 matching 13 bases. CDR3 residues: CASSLRTSGGAEYNEQFF. The CDR3 DNA sequence: TGTGCCAGCAGCTTAAGGACTAGCGGGGGAGCCGAATACAATGAGCAGTTCTTC.